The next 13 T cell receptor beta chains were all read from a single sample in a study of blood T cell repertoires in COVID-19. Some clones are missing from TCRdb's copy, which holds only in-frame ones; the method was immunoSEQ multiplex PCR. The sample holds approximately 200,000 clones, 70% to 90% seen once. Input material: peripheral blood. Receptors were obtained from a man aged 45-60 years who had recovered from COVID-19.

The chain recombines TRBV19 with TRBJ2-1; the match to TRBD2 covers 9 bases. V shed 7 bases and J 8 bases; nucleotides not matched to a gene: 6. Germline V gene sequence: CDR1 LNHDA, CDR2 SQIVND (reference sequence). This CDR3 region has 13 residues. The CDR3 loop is CASKGSGSDEQFF. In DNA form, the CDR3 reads TGTGCCAGTAAAGGTAGCGGGAGCGATGAGCAGTTCTTC.

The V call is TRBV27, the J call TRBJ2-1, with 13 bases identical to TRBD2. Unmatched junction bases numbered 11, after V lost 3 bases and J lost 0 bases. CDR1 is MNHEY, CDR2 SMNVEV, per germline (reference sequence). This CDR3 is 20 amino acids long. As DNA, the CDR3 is TGTGCCAGCAGTTTTCGGCACTCCGGGACTAGCGGGAACTCCTACAATGAGCAGTTCTTC. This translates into CASSFRHSGTSGNSYNEQFF.

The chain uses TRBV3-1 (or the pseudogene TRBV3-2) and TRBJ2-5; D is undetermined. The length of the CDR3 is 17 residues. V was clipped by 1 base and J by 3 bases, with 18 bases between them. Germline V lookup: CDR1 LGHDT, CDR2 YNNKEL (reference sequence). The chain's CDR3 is CASSQAPIMTDKETQYF. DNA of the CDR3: TGTGCCAGCAGCCAAGCGCCAATTATGACTGATAAAGAGACCCAGTACTTC.

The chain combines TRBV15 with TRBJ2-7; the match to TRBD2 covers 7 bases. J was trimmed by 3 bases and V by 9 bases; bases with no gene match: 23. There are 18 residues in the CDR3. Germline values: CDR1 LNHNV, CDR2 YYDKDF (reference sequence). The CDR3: CATRTTSTPGTMFYEQYF. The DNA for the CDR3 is TGTGCCACAAGGACTACTTCTACCCCCGGGACTATGTTCTACGAGCAGTACTTC.

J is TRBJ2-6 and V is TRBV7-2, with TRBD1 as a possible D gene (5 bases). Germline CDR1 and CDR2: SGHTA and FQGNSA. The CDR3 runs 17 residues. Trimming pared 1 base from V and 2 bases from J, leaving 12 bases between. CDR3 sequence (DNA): TGTGCCAGCAGCTTAGAATATGGCAGGGCTGGGGCCAACGTCCTGACTTTC. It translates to CASSLEYGRAGANVLTF.

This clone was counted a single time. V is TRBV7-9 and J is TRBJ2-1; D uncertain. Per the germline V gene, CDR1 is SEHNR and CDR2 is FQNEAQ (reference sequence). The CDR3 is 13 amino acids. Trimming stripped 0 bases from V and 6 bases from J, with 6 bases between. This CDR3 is CASSLANSNEQFF. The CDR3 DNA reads TGTGCCAGCAGCTTAGCGAACTCCAATGAGCAGTTCTTC.

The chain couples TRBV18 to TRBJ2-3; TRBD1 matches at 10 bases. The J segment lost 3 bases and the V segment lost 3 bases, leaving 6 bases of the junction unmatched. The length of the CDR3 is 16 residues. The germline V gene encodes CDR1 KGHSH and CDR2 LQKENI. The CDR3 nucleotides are TGTGCCAGCTCACCCCCGACAGGGGGCCTTACAGATACGCAGTATTTT. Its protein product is CASSPPTGGLTDTQYF.

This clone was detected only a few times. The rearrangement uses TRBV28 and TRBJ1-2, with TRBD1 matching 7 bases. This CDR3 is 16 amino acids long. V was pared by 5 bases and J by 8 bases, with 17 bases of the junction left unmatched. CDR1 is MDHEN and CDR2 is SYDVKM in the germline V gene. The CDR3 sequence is CASSQPTGSPERGYTF. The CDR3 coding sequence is TGTGCCAGCAGTCAACCGACAGGGAGCCCCGAGCGGGGCTACACCTTC.

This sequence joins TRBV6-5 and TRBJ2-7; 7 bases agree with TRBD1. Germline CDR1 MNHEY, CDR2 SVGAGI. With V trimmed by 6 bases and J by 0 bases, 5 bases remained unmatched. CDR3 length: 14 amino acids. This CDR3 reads CASSPTGSSYEQYF. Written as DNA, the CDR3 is TGTGCCAGCAGCCCGACAGGGTCCTCCTACGAGCAGTACTTC.

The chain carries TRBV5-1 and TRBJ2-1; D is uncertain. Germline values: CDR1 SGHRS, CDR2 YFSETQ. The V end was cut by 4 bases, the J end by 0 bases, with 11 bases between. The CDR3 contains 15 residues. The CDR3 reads CASSLEMSSYNEQFF. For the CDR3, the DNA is TGCGCCAGCAGCCTGGAAATGAGCTCCTACAATGAGCAGTTCTTC.

CDR3 DNA sequence: TGTGCCAGCAGCTTGTGGGGGGGCGGGTACGAGCAGTACTTC. Translating it yields CASSLWGGGYEQYF. The chain is built from TRBV5-6 and TRBJ2-7; D may be TRBD2 (7 bases). V shed 1 base and J shed 4 bases, with 12 bases lying between them. CDR1 is SGHDT, CDR2 YYEEEE, per germline. The CDR3 sequence is 14 residues long.

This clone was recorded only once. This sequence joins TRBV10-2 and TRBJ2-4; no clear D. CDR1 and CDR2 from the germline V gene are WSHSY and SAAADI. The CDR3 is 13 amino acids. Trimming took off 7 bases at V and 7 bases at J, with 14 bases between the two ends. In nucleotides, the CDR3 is TGCGCCAGCACCTCGTACTCCCGCAACATTCAGTACTTC. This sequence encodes CASTSYSRNIQYF.

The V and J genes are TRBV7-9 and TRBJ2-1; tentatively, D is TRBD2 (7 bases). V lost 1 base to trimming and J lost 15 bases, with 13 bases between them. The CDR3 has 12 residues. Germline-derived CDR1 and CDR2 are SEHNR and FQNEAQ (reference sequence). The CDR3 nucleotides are TGTGCCAGCAGCTTAGTAGGGGGGGATCGGTTCTTC. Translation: CASSLVGGDRFF.